This passage covers 5 T cell receptor beta chains from one sample sequenced in a study of blood T cells in healthy people across ages. Primers used in a second PCR of about 7 to 12 cycles were a sample-barcoded 5' primer and a J-beta primer mix. TCRdb re-derived calls from the 5' RACE reads in MiXCR, one entry per CDR3 protein. The sample consists of roughly 680,000 distinct CDR3 sequences, over 45% of them appearing once. Sequenced material: blood. These receptors were taken from a woman aged 60-75 years in good health.

The gene calls are TRBV10-3 and TRBJ2-5; no firm D call. The germline V gene encodes CDR1 ENHRY and CDR2 SYGVKD. The CDR3 is made up of 15 amino acids. V was trimmed by 2 bases and J by 2 bases, leaving 12 bases between them. The chain's CDR3 is CAISEPSGSQETQYF. CDR3 DNA sequence: TGTGCCATCAGTGAGCCCTCCGGCAGTCAAGAGACCCAGTACTTC.

The V call is TRBV9, the J call TRBJ2-5, with 10 bases lining up with TRBD2. CDR3 length: 16 amino acids. CDR1 is SGDLS, CDR2 YYNGEE, per germline. The V segment lost 4 bases and the J segment 5 bases; nucleotides outside the gene matches: 11. The CDR3 spells CASSPSGSGRLETQYF. The CDR3 region has the DNA TGTGCCAGCAGCCCAAGCGGTAGCGGGAGGTTGGAGACCCAGTACTTC. Complete variable domain (other parts from reference TRBV9 and TRBJ2-5): DSGVTQTPKHLITATGQRVTLRCSPRSGDLSVYWYQQSLDQGLQFLIQYYNGEERAKGNILERFSAQQFPDLHSELNLSSLELGDSALYFCASSPSGSGRLETQYFGPGTRLLVL.

This clonotype was picked up a small number of times. This chain links TRBV10-3 with TRBJ2-1, with D perhaps matching TRBD1 (6 bases). This CDR3 contains 15 residues. Trimming left V 10 bases short and J 4 bases short, with 20 bases between. Germline V gives CDR1 ENHRY, CDR2 SYGVKD. The chain's CDR3 is CATAQGPTIYNEQFF. The DNA for the CDR3 is TGTGCCACCGCCCAGGGGCCAACGATATACAATGAGCAGTTCTTC.

This clonotype turned up a few times. The chain has TRBV25-1 and TRBJ1-5, with TRBD1 as a possible D gene (6 bases). The length of the CDR3 is 14 residues. CDR1 MGHDK and CDR2 SYGVNS come from the germline V gene. Between the trimmed V and J ends, which lost 3 bases and 6 bases, there was a span of 12 bases. The CDR3 sequence is CASSDRGVSQPQHF. DNA of the CDR3: TGTGCCAGCAGTGACAGGGGTGTAAGTCAGCCCCAGCATTTT.

A single count supports this clonotype. The chain recombines TRBV7-2 with TRBJ2-6, with 7 bases that match TRBD2. V lost 1 base to trimming and J lost 4 bases; unmatched junction nucleotides: 10. The CDR3 extends over 18 amino acids. Germline CDR1 SGHTA, CDR2 FQGNSA. The CDR3, as DNA: TGTGCCAGCAGCTTAGGGTCCGGGGGGAGGCCCGGGGCCAACGTCCTGACTTTC. Amino acid sequence: CASSLGSGGRPGANVLTF.